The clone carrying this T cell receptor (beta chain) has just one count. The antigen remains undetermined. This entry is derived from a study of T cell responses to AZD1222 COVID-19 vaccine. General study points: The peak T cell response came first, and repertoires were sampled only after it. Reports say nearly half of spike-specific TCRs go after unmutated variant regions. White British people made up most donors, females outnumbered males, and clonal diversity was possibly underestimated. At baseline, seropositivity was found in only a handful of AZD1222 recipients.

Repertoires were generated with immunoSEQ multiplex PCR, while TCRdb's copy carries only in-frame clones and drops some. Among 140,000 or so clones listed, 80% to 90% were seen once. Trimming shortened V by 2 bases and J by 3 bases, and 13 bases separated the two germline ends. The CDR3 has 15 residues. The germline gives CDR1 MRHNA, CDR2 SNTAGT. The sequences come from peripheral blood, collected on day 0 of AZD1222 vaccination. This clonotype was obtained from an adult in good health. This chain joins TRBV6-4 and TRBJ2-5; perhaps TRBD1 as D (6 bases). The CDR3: CASSDLTGREETQYF. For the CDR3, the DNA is TGTGCCAGCAGTGACCTTACAGGGCGGGAAGAGACCCAGTACTTC.